The clone carrying this T cell receptor beta chain was counted ten times or more. For the second PCR, which ran for roughly 6 to 11 cycles, a sample-barcoded 5' primer and a J-beta primer mix were used. Sequencing of every sample gave 2.5 million or more CDR3-containing paired-end reads. TCRdb ran MiXCR on the 5' RACE reads and lists one entry per CDR3 protein. The table shows hundreds of thousands of distinct CDR3 sequences, with approximately 39% occurring only once. This sample is drawn from a study of blood T cells in healthy people across ages. This CDR3 is 15 amino acids long. V was trimmed by 0 bases and J by 2 bases, leaving 12 bases between them. CDR1 is SGDLS, CDR2 YYNGEE, per germline. Samples each had at least 5.5 micrograms of total RNA extracted.

The chain recombines TRBV9 with TRBJ2-7; D is undetermined. Sequencing input: blood. This receptor was taken from a woman aged 60-75 years in good health. The CDR3 spells CASSVGGDTTYEQYF. Written as DNA, the CDR3 is TGTGCCAGCAGCGTAGGGGGTGACACCACCTACGAGCAGTACTTC.